A selection of T cell receptor beta chains follows, all from one sample in a study of radiation and T cells in renal cell carcinoma. Profiling relied on immunoSEQ multiplex PCR, and the TCRdb table lists in-frame clones only, not all of them. The sample records approximately 20,000 clones, approximately 60% being singletons. The starting material was tumor tissue, obtained from a patient whose treatment included radiotherapy and nephrectomy. These receptors were taken from a woman aged 70-85 years with renal cell carcinoma. The CDR3 runs from the conserved cysteine through the conserved F or W. Fields, in order: clone size, D gene, V gene, J gene, CDR3 protein, CDR3 DNA. A D gene is named only where the DNA matches it firmly. The size entry is marked missing in some rows and otherwise reads once, few, many or a size class.

NA,TRBD1,TRBV7-9,TRBJ2-7,CASSFPGQGYEQYF,TGTGCCAGCAGCTTCCCGGGACAGGGCTACGAGCAGTACTTC
NA,TRBD1,TRBV20-1,TRBJ2-2,CSARADRAILF,TGCAGTGCTAGAGCAGACAGGGCAATACTTTTT
NA,NA,TRBV4-3,TRBJ2-5,CASSQLFRNGAQETQYF,TGCGCCAGCAGCCAACTCTTTCGCAACGGGGCCCAAGAGACCCAGTACTTC
few,NA,TRBV7-2,TRBJ1-3,CASSKEGSSGNTIYF,TGTGCCAGCAGCAAAGAAGGGAGCTCTGGAAACACCATATATTTT
once,NA,TRBV6-6,TRBJ2-3,CASSYGIDTQYF,TGTGCCAGCAGTTACGGGATAGATACGCAGTATTTT
NA,TRBD2,TRBV6-5,TRBJ2-1,CASSLGLAGEYNEQFF,TGTGCCAGCAGTTTGGGACTAGCGGGGGAGTACAATGAGCAGTTCTTC
few,NA,TRBV7-2,TRBJ2-7,CASSSSVGAYEQYF,TGTGCCAGCAGCTCTAGCGTGGGGGCCTACGAGCAGTACTTC
NA,NA,TRBV19,TRBJ2-7,CASSRQTGSYEQYF,TGTGCCAGTAGCCGCCAAACCGGATCCTACGAGCAGTACTTC
NA,NA,TRBV14,TRBJ2-5,CASSYGTTRETQYF,TGTGCCAGCAGCTACGGGACAACGAGGGAGACCCAGTACTTC
few,TRBD1,TRBV29-1,TRBJ1-3,CSVGLGQQGNTIYF,TGCAGCGTTGGATTGGGACAGCAAGGAAACACCATATATTTT
NA,TRBD2,TRBV19,TRBJ2-5,CASSMGGRRGETQYF,TGTGCCAGTAGTATGGGGGGGAGAAGGGGAGAGACCCAGTACTTC
NA,TRBD1,TRBV4-3,TRBJ1-2,CASSHYQGAGGYTF,TGCGCCAGCAGCCACTACCAGGGGGCGGGGGGCTACACCTTC
NA,TRBD2,TRBV9,TRBJ2-3,CASSVVASGGLDTQYF,TGTGCCAGCAGCGTAGTCGCTAGCGGGGGCTTAGATACGCAGTATTTT
NA,NA,TRBV5-6,TRBJ1-2,CASSLTGIHGYTF,TGTGCCAGCAGCTTGACTGGGATCCATGGCTACACCTTC
NA,NA,TRBV19,TRBJ1-2,CASSIDAGNYGYTF,TGTGCCAGTAGTATAGATGCGGGGAACTATGGCTACACCTTC
NA,TRBD1,TRBV2,TRBJ1-5,CASREGALGNQPQHF,TGTGCCAGCAGGGAGGGGGCGCTTGGCAATCAGCCCCAGCATTTT
NA,NA,TRBV19,TRBJ2-1,CASRETSYNEQFF,TGTGCCTCAAGGGAGACCTCCTACAATGAGCAGTTCTTC
NA,NA,TRBV28,TRBJ1-2,CLVFGAWSFVGYTF,TGTCTTGTTTTCGGGGCCTGGAGTTTCGTTGGCTACACCTTC
few,NA,TRBV25-1,TRBJ2-2,CASSHQGVDTGELFF,TGTGCCAGCAGCCATCAGGGTGTGGACACCGGGGAGCTGTTTTTT
NA,NA,TRBV5-4,TRBJ2-7,CASRRGEGYEQYF,TGTGCCAGCAGGCGGGGAGAAGGCTACGAGCAGTACTTC
few,NA,TRBV5-4,TRBJ1-2,CASSPMGGDYGYTF,TGTGCCAGCAGCCCCATGGGAGGGGACTATGGCTACACCTTC
NA,NA,TRBV19,TRBJ1-5,CASRPGGRVDQPQHF,TGTGCCAGTCGCCCGGGGGGAAGAGTGGACCAGCCCCAGCATTTT
medium-sized,NA,TRBV5-1,TRBJ2-3,CASSLAGAPTDTQYF,TGCGCCAGCAGCTTGGCGGGGGCCCCCACAGATACGCAGTATTTT
NA,TRBD2,TRBV19,TRBJ2-1,CASSIKRGGYNEQFF,TGTGCCAGTAGTATCAAGCGGGGGGGTTACAATGAGCAGTTCTTC
NA,TRBD1,TRBV28,TRBJ2-1,CASSWTGAEQFF,TGTGCCAGCAGTTGGACAGGGGCGGAGCAGTTCTTC
NA,NA,TRBV27,TRBJ2-7,CARLCWQGLATSPPKKNYEQYF,TGTGCCAGGCTCTGCTGGCAGGGACTTGCCACCTCCCCTCCAAAAAAAAACTACGAGCAGTACTTC
NA,NA,TRBV5-6,TRBJ1-4,CASSLLATNEKLFF,TGTGCCAGCAGCTTGCTTGCAACTAATGAAAAACTGTTTTTT
few,TRBD1,TRBV5-1,TRBJ1-1,CASSPGTGRSEAFF,TGCGCCAGCAGCCCCGGGACAGGGAGGTCTGAAGCTTTCTTT
NA,TRBD1,TRBV7-9,TRBJ1-2,CASSTTLGQGYSYGYTF,TGTGCCAGCAGCACAACCCTCGGACAGGGGTACTCGTATGGCTACACCTTC
NA,TRBD1,TRBV5-1,TRBJ2-7,CASSLAGQTYEQYF,TGCGCCAGCAGCTTGGCGGGACAGACCTACGAGCAGTACTTC
medium-sized,NA,TRBV9,TRBJ2-3,CAPVRTQYF,TGTGCCCCCGTTCGGACGCAGTATTTT
NA,NA,TRBV30,TRBJ1-2,CAWSDHLSVYGYTF,TGTGCCTGGAGTGATCACTTATCAGTCTATGGCTACACCTTC
few,NA,TRBV7-6,TRBJ2-5,CASSPAGDQYF,TGTGCCAGCAGCCCAGCAGGGGACCAGTACTTC
few,NA,TRBV6-5,TRBJ2-7,CASGGSSYEQYF,TGTGCCAGCGGGGGCTCCTCCTACGAGCAGTACTTC
NA,TRBD2,TRBV27,TRBJ2-3,CASSLRGGFITDTQYF,TGTGCCAGCAGTCTCCGGGGGGGCTTTATCACAGATACGCAGTATTTT
NA,NA,TRBV6-1,TRBJ2-7,CAISVDSYEQYF,TGTGCCATCAGTGTCGATTCCTACGAGCAGTACTTC
few,NA,TRBV2,TRBJ2-7,CASRGGRSGRSYEQYF,TGTGCCAGCAGGGGGGGACGGAGTGGTCGGTCCTACGAGCAGTACTTC
NA,TRBD2,TRBV9,TRBJ2-3,CASSRTSGSTDTQYF,TGTGCCAGCAGCCGGACTAGCGGAAGCACAGATACGCAGTATTTT
NA,NA,TRBV5-4,TRBJ2-5,CASSSPTQGSSETQYF,TGTGCCAGCAGCTCGCCTACCCAGGGGAGTAGTGAGACCCAGTACTTC
NA,TRBD2,TRBV7-3,TRBJ2-1,CASSFLAGSSGEQFF,TGTGCCAGCAGCTTTCTAGCGGGGAGCAGCGGGGAGCAGTTCTTC
NA,NA,TRBV9,TRBJ1-1,CASSVDQNTEAFF,TGTGCCAGCAGCGTAGACCAGAACACTGAAGCTTTCTTT